This TCR beta chain was sequenced for a study of T cells in Graves' hyperthyroidism and ophthalmopathy (dated by TCRdb to the late 2010s). For context, the study as a whole: Peripheral blood was collected at initial diagnosis, before any treatment. To identify distinguishing TCR V-J signatures, a discovery cohort of 90 to 100 patients was used, comprising 43 with Graves' ophthalmopathy and some 60 with stable Graves' hyperthyroidism. An independent validation cohort of fewer than 20 hyperthyroidism patients and more than 15 patients who later progressed to ophthalmopathy tested prospective prediction of ophthalmopathy. The 100 or so discovery patients were divided at random into training and test sets in a 7:3 ratio. The study also compared thyroid tissue and blood T-cell repertoires from a handful of Graves' hyperthyroidism patients. Once sampling was done, hyperthyroidism patients were given methimazole at a starting dose of 30 mg daily, whereas ophthalmopathy patients were given high-dose intravenous methylprednisolone. According to the paper, TCR Vbeta CDR3 sequencing was carried out on 135 peripheral blood samples, which came from fewer than 50 ophthalmopathy, 70 to 80 hyperthyroidism and approximately 17 progressor patients. The investigation overall reported the following: Ophthalmopathy was separated from stable hyperthyroidism by a 13 V-J signature model, with 87.88% sensitivity and just over 81% specificity obtained in cross-validation and 80%/75% obtained in testing. In validation, the model predicted progression to ophthalmopathy a median of roughly 6.5 months before onset, with about 67% sensitivity and 72.22% specificity. Sample size was not statistically predetermined, and investigators were not blinded to group allocation. Most expanded thyroid clonotypes (frequency above 0.001) were also detected in blood, a finding suggesting that blood repertoires may reflect thyroid immune responses.

In the ophthalmopathy patients, disease was moderately to severely active, with a Clinical Activity Score of 3 or more, a NOSPECS grade of 4 or more, and a duration of less than 3 months. Patients with uncontrolled infections, other autoimmune diseases, pregnancy or lactation were excluded. Diagnoses were based on clinical symptoms, serum thyroxine and TRAb, thyroid ultrasound and orbital computed tomography. PBMCs were separated from roughly 9.6 ml of fresh peripheral blood using Ficoll-Paque density gradient centrifugation. Total RNA was extracted using Trizol reagent, and RNA quality was assessed on an Agilent 2100 Bioanalyzer. The TCR beta CDR3 regions were amplified from RNA transcripts. The TCR CDR3 was subjected to a first round of RT-PCR using the HTBI primer set and the Qiagen OneStep RT-PCR kit. Libraries were constructed in a second round of multiplex PCR, after which size selection and purification were carried out. Libraries were sequenced paired-end with 100 bp reads on an Illumina HiSeq2000. From the authors' description of their analysis: SOAPnuke was used to process the raw data, removing reads that contained adapters or uncalled bases, had a mean Phred below 15, or lacked an exact match to the constant primer or identifier. COPE v1.2.5 was used to merge the high-quality paired reads, and each unique nucleotide sequence was defined as a clonotype. MiTCR v1.1 was used to align clonotypes to the IMGT TRBV, TRBD and TRBJ reference segments. Analysis was restricted to V-J combinations with a frequency above 0.0001, which covered over 98% of repertoires. The TCS score was defined as F50 (clonal expansion) divided by E x V (chaos), with BLOSUM62-based TCRdist calculated between CDR3 peptides within each V-J. Welch's t-statistics and random forest reduced several hundred V-J features to 13, which were used in a naive Bayes classifier (R e1071). The raw public reads went through TCRdb reprocessing: fastp at Q25, MiXCR clone calling, in-frame beta chains kept. Rows matching on CDR3 protein sequence are summarized as one entry with the most common DNA and genes. The V and J calls reflect TCRdb's pipeline rather than the authors' work. Across this sample there are 620,000 or so distinct CDR3 sequences, with 14% seen only once. Clones ranked in the top ten supply under 15% of the sample.

This clonotype was seen ten or more times. Its antigen specificity is not known. Base quality data are lacking; no much larger clone is found one base away. The origin of this receptor is a woman between 50 and 59 years old with Graves' ophthalmopathy. The sequenced sample was blood.

CDR3 protein: CASSPVGGSGEKLFF. The sequence in DNA is TGTGCCAGCAGCCCAGTTGGAGGGTCAGGGGAAAAACTGTTTTTT. Rearrangement joined TRBV12-3 or TRBV12-4 to TRBJ1-4; TRBD1 is possibly the D segment (5 matching bases). The V end loses 6 bases and the J end loses 8 bases, and a stretch of 19 bases separates them. The CDR3 runs 15 amino acids, cysteine and phenylalanine included. Only the CDR3 DNA is retained, 45 bases long and in frame from the first base.